The sequence of this T cell receptor beta chain was determined in a study of T cells in Graves' hyperthyroidism and ophthalmopathy. Study-level findings and limits: Most clonotypes that expanded in the thyroid above 0.001 also showed up in blood.

TCR beta CDR3 region amplification was performed from RNA transcripts. RT-PCR in the first round (using the HTBI primer set) targeted the TCR CDR3. One entry per CDR3 protein, called by TCRdb with MiXCR from the multiplex PCR reads. The data contain 600,000 to 800,000 distinct CDR3 sequences, over 35% of them seen just once; the ten biggest clones take up 30% to 40%. Trimming removed 5 bases from V and 2 bases from J; junction bases left unmatched: 9. This CDR3 has 15 amino acids. This clonotype was picked up many times. Its specificity is unknown. The source is a woman aged 35 to 49 with Graves' hyperthyroidism. The genes are TRBV12-3 or TRBV12-4 and TRBJ2-7; the match to TRBD1 covers 7 bases. The sequenced sample was blood. The CDR3 DNA reads TGTGCCAGCAGTAGAGGTCCGGGACAGACCTACGAGCAGTACTTC. Protein sequence: CASSRGPGQTYEQYF.